The sequence of this TCR beta chain was determined in a study of blood T cell repertoires in COVID-19. Study-wide context: From T cells, B-cell-depleted T cells, or PBMCs came the material, which was cDNA or gDNA.

Some clones are missing from TCRdb's copy, which holds only in-frame ones; the method was immunoSEQ multiplex PCR. This sample yields about 230,000 clones, of which 84% are seen a single time; approximately 1.8% belongs to the top ten. This CDR3 has 15 amino acids. J lost 6 bases, V lost 3 bases, and 7 bases had no gene match. Germline CDR1 and CDR2: MGHDK and SYGVNS. Individuals drawn from 20 to 30 US areas were about 18 to 100 years old. Cohort placement rested on clinical history that participants reported themselves. Each recovered donor of Cohort 3 presented with two negative PCRs, clearance, or symptom resolution.

The clonotype comes from a man between 60 and 75 years old who had recovered from COVID-19. V usage is TRBV25-1 and J usage is TRBJ2-1; 8 bases fit TRBD1. Specimen: PBMCs or T cells enriched from blood (not recorded which). CDR3 amino acids: CASSDSQGVFNEQFF. DNA for the CDR3: TGTGCCAGCAGTGACTCACAGGGGGTATTCAATGAGCAGTTCTTC.